This TCR beta chain derives from a study of OX40 agonist ivuxolimab in advanced cancers. Turning to the study itself: Patients undergoing dose escalation presented with hepatocellular carcinoma, melanoma, renal cell or head and neck cancer. Averaging roughly 60 years in age, with a range of roughly 20 to 79, the cohort was approximately 87% male. Therapy given before enrollment (anti-PD-1, anti-PD-L1 or anti-CTLA-4) was allowed, and over 35% had some.

Profiling relied on immunoSEQ multiplex PCR, and the TCRdb table lists in-frame clones only, not all of them. The sample has some 41,000 clones, 70% to 90% seen once; the top ten hold 2% to 3%. This CDR3 has 14 residues. CDR1 is SGHNT and CDR2 is YYREEE in the germline V gene (reference sequence). With 1 base clipped from V and 2 bases from J, the junction kept 2 bases outside the gene matches. The rearrangement uses TRBV5-4 and TRBJ2-5, with TRBD1 matching 7 bases. The sample here was CD4+ or CD8+ T cells sorted from blood, taken in a trial of the OX40 agonist ivuxolimab. The TCR comes from an adult with an advanced solid tumor such as melanoma, head and neck, liver or kidney cancer. CDR3 nucleotide sequence: TGTGCCAGCAGCTTGCCGGACAGGCAAGAGACCCAGTACTTC. Translated: CASSLPDRQETQYF.